These 28 T cell receptor beta chains came from one sample sequenced in a study of blood T cell repertoires in COVID-19. Only in-frame clones appear in the TCRdb table, and some are missing; sequencing was by immunoSEQ multiplex PCR. Of some 80,000 clones in the sample, more than 70% were seen once. Material for sequencing was peripheral blood. The source is a human donor in a cohort sampled during active COVID-19.

The chain carries TRBV7-3 and TRBJ2-2; TRBD1 might be the D (6 bases). Looked up from germline, CDR1 is SGHTA and CDR2 is FQGTGA. The CDR3 consists of 15 residues. With 5 bases removed from V and 5 bases from J, the gap between germline ends came to 15 bases. CDR3 bases: TGTGCCAGCAGCCCGGACAGCGTGAGGACCGGGGAGCTGTTTTTT. This gives the protein CASSPDSVRTGELFF. The complete variable domain, with remaining parts taken from reference TRBV7-3 and TRBJ2-2, reads GAGVSQTPSNKVTEKGKYVELRCDPISGHTALYWYRQSLGQGPEFLIYFQGTGAADDSGLPNDRFFAVRPEGSVSTLKIQRTERGDSAVYLCASSPDSVRTGELFFGEGSRLTVL.

V gene TRBV15 combines with J gene TRBJ2-7, with 8 nucleotides matching TRBD2. Germline loops: CDR1 LNHNV, CDR2 YYDKDF (reference sequence). The CDR3 has 13 residues. J gave up 13 bases and V 0 bases, and 8 bases lay outside the gene matches. The chain's CDR3 is CATSRDKAGGHYF. The CDR3, as DNA: TGTGCCACCAGCAGAGATAAGGCGGGGGGTCATTACTTC.

This rearrangement joins TRBV10-1 to TRBJ2-2; the D gene is possibly TRBD2 (6 bases). CDR1 and CDR2 from the germline V gene are WNHNN and SYGVQD (reference sequence). The CDR3 covers 14 residues. Trimming left V 6 bases short and J 5 bases short, with 13 bases between. The CDR3 DNA reads as TGCGCCAGCAGGTCCGGGACTTCAACCGGGGAGCTGTTTTTT. This translates into CASRSGTSTGELFF.

This chain links TRBV4-1 with TRBJ1-5; D perhaps matches TRBD1 (5 bases). Trimming stripped 0 bases from V and 1 base from J, with 10 bases between. This CDR3 is 16 amino acids long. Germline CDR1 is MGHRA and CDR2 is YSYEKL. The CDR3 bases are TGCGCCAGCAGCCAAGATCAGGGTAGGAGCAATCAGCCCCAGCATTTT. Amino acid sequence: CASSQDQGRSNQPQHF.

The rearrangement uses TRBV15 and TRBJ2-7; 7 positions match TRBD2. CDR1 is LNHNV, CDR2 YYDKDF, per germline (reference sequence). CDR3 length: 15 amino acids. V lost 0 bases to trimming and J lost 3 bases; unmatched junction nucleotides: 5. CDR3 in amino acids: CATSRDLGGIYEQYF. The CDR3 DNA is TGTGCCACCAGCAGAGATTTGGGAGGGATCTACGAGCAGTACTTC. Variable domain in full (rest from reference TRBV15 and TRBJ2-7): DAMVIQNPRYQVTQFGKPVTLSCSQTLNHNVMYWYQQKSSQAPKLLFHYYDKDFNNEADTPDNFQSRRPNTSFCFLDIRSPGLGDTAMYLCATSRDLGGIYEQYFGPGTRLTVT.

The genes are TRBV7-2 and TRBJ1-2, with a possible D match to TRBD1 (6 bases). The V end lost 0 bases, the J end lost 5 bases, and 13 bases lay between the germline ends. The germline CDR1 and CDR2 sequences are SGHTA and FQGNSA. CDR3 size: 15 residues. CDR3 sequence (DNA): TGTGCCAGCAGCTTAGCGGCGACAGGAGGTTATGGCTACACCTTC. The encoded protein is CASSLAATGGYGYTF.

J is TRBJ1-2 and V is TRBV27; the D gene is possibly TRBD1 (6 bases). Trimming left V 4 bases short and J 4 bases short, with 13 bases between. The CDR3 totals 14 residues. CDR1 and CDR2 (germline): MNHEY, SMNVEV (reference sequence). The CDR3 nucleotides are TGTGCCAGCAGTTCATCCCGGACAGCCTATGGCTACACCTTC. This sequence encodes CASSSSRTAYGYTF.

The chain carries TRBV28 and TRBJ1-1; D is perhaps TRBD1 (5 bases). Germline-derived CDR1 and CDR2 are MDHEN and SYDVKM. Trimming left V 7 bases short and J 1 base short, with 16 bases between. The CDR3 is 15 residues long. The CDR3 DNA reads as TGTGCCAGCATCCCCCCCCCGGGGGGGAACACTGAAGCTTTCTTT. As protein: CASIPPPGGNTEAFF.

The chain joins TRBV11-3 to TRBJ2-5, with D possibly being TRBD2 (5 bases). The germline CDR1 and CDR2 sequences are SGHNT and YENEEA. The length of the CDR3 is 16 residues. V lost 5 bases to trimming and J lost 2 bases, with 18 bases between them. CDR3 sequence: CASSKQTIGLQETQYF. The CDR3, as DNA: TGTGCCAGCAGCAAACAAACCATCGGACTTCAAGAGACCCAGTACTTC.

This chain joins TRBV19 and TRBJ2-7; perhaps TRBD1 as D (6 bases). This CDR3 has 14 residues. V was pared by 6 bases and J by 1 base, with 13 bases between. Per the germline V gene, CDR1 is LNHDA and CDR2 is SQIVND (reference sequence). The CDR3 loop is CASRPQGSSYEQYF. CDR3 coding DNA: TGTGCCAGTAGGCCACAGGGTTCATCCTACGAGCAGTACTTC.

CDR3 in amino acids: CASSQDSTGTNTGELFF. As DNA, the CDR3 is TGCGCCAGCAGCCAAGATTCGACGGGAACGAACACCGGGGAGCTGTTTTTT. The rearrangement links TRBV4-3 to TRBJ2-2; tentatively, D is TRBD2 (5 bases). With 0 bases removed from V and 0 bases from J, the gap between germline ends came to 11 bases. Germline V gene lookup returns CDR1 LGHNA and CDR2 YSLEER. This CDR3 has 17 amino acids.

This clone occurred a few times. V gene TRBV2 combines with J gene TRBJ1-3; no firm D call. Between the trimmed V and J ends, which lost 2 bases and 0 bases, there was a span of 2 bases. This CDR3 comprises 13 residues. Germline V gene lookup returns CDR1 SNHLY and CDR2 FYNNEI. In DNA, the CDR3 is TGTGCCAGCAGTGAATACTCTGGAAACACCATATATTTT. This encodes CASSEYSGNTIYF.

V gene TRBV24-1 combines with J gene TRBJ2-1; 7 nucleotides align to TRBD2. Per the germline V gene, CDR1 is KGHDR and CDR2 is SFDVKD. This CDR3 spans 15 amino acids. V dropped 3 bases and J dropped 7; count of bases not matched to a gene: 8. CDR3 in amino acids: CATSDQLAYGNEQFF. The CDR3 bases are TGTGCCACCAGTGATCAACTAGCGTACGGGAATGAGCAGTTCTTC.

The chain has TRBV10-1 and TRBJ2-2; 9 bases are a match to TRBD1. Germline loops: CDR1 WNHNN, CDR2 SYGVQD (reference sequence). This CDR3 spans 14 amino acids. V trimming: 10 bases; J trimming: 2 bases; junction bases outside the gene matches: 5. The DNA for the CDR3 is TGCGCCATTCCGGGACAGGGTAACACCGGGGAGCTGTTTTTT. Translating gives CAIPGQGNTGELFF.

J is TRBJ2-3 and V is TRBV4-1, with D unresolved. V was cut by 1 base and J by 4 bases, with 9 bases left in between. CDR3 length: 14 amino acids. The germline CDR1 and CDR2 sequences are MGHRA and YSYEKL. The CDR3 bases are TGCGCCAGCAGCCAAGTTTCCGGAGCAGATACGCAGTATTTT. Translated: CASSQVSGADTQYF.

As to this clone: Other DNA variants within this sample encode the same CDR3. The V and J genes are TRBV5-1 and TRBJ2-5; tentative D call: TRBD1 (6 bases). This CDR3 is built from 15 residues. V was pared by 0 bases and J by 0 bases, with 9 bases between. Germline V gene lookup returns CDR1 SGHRS and CDR2 YFSETQ. CDR3 amino acids: CASSLGGQYQETQYF. The CDR3 region has the DNA TGCGCCAGCAGCTTGGGCGGACAGTACCAAGAGACCCAGTACTTC.

As concerns this clone: At the DNA level, this CDR3 is encoded by other sequences in the same sample as well. The rearrangement uses TRBV5-1 and TRBJ1-2; 11 bases are shared with TRBD1. Per the germline V gene, CDR1 is SGHRS and CDR2 is YFSETQ. CDR3 length: 17 residues. V was clipped by 0 bases and J by 7 bases; unmatched bases: 11. The CDR3, as DNA: TGCGCCAGCAGCTTGGGGCCAACCGGGACAGGGGGTGGTGGCTACACCTTC. Translated, it gives CASSLGPTGTGGGGYTF.

There are a few counts of this clone. In DNA form, the CDR3 reads TGCAGCGTTGATGGGAGGGACACCTACAATGAGCAGTTCTTC. This codes for CSVDGRDTYNEQFF. V is TRBV29-1 and J is TRBJ2-1; a weak D match, TRBD2 (7 bases). Trimming pared 3 bases from V and 2 bases from J, leaving 11 bases between. The CDR3 runs to 14 residues. Germline V CDR1 and CDR2: SQVTM, ANQGSEA.

The chain is built from TRBV4-3 and TRBJ2-5; TRBD2 agrees at 8 bases. V shed 0 bases, J shed 4 bases, and the junction held 10 bases outside the gene matches. The CDR3 consists of 17 residues. Germline CDR1 is LGHNA and CDR2 is YSLEER. CDR3 nucleotides: TGCGCCAGCAGCCAAGATCTAGTCCGGGGGGGCGCAGAGACCCAGTACTTC. It encodes CASSQDLVRGGAETQYF.

The chain joins TRBV5-1 to TRBJ2-7; 7 bases agree with TRBD1. CDR1 and CDR2 from the germline V gene are SGHRS and YFSETQ. With 4 bases clipped from V and 7 bases from J, the junction kept 11 bases outside the gene matches. There are 14 residues in the CDR3. CDR3 sequence: CASSTGTAPWEQYF. CDR3 nucleotide sequence: TGCGCCAGCAGCACCGGGACAGCGCCTTGGGAGCAGTACTTC.

The V gene is TRBV7-9, the J gene TRBJ2-7; 8 bases line up with TRBD1. The CDR3 runs 14 residues. V shed 8 bases and J 3 bases; nucleotides not matched to a gene: 9. Germline loops: CDR1 SEHNR, CDR2 FQNEAQ (reference sequence). The CDR3 loop reads CASDQTGVGYEQYF. The CDR3 bases are TGTGCCAGCGATCAGACAGGGGTGGGCTACGAGCAGTACTTC.

The rearrangement links TRBV11-2 to TRBJ2-7; TRBD1 is a possible D gene (6 bases). This CDR3 spans 15 amino acids. CDR1 is SGHAT, CDR2 FQNNGV, per germline. Trimming removed 3 bases from V and 2 bases from J, with 14 bases in between. The CDR3 DNA is TGTGCCAGCAGCTTGGGGCCAGGGGTTCCCTACGAGCAGTACTTC. Translated, it gives CASSLGPGVPYEQYF.

The V gene is TRBV7-2, the J gene TRBJ2-2, with 8 bases matching TRBD1. In germline, CDR1 is SGHTA, CDR2 FQGNSA. The CDR3 is made up of 15 amino acids. Germline trimming cut 1 base from V and 7 bases from J; bases unmatched to any gene: 5. CDR3 DNA sequence: TGTGCCAGCAGCTTAGTGTCAGGGGGCCGCGGGGAGCTGTTTTTT. This sequence encodes CASSLVSGGRGELFF.

This chain links TRBV29-1 with TRBJ1-1; TRBD1 is a possible D gene (6 bases). CDR1 SQVTM and CDR2 ANQGSEA come from the germline V gene. The CDR3 runs to 13 residues. Trimming removed 6 bases at V and 1 base at J, with 12 bases between. CDR3 sequence reads: CSVSRDKNTEAFF. In nucleotides, the CDR3 is TGCAGCGTCAGCCGGGACAAGAACACTGAAGCTTTCTTT.

The gene calls are TRBV15 and TRBJ2-5, with TRBD2 matching over 8 bases. The trim removed 0 bases at V and 4 bases at J, leaving 4 bases unmatched. This CDR3 is built from 15 residues. The V gene's germline CDR1 is LNHNV and CDR2 YYDKDF (reference sequence). In nucleotides, the CDR3 is TGTGCCACCAGCAGAGATGAGCGGGGGCCAGAGACCCAGTACTTC. The encoded protein is CATSRDERGPETQYF.

The chain combines TRBV5-1 with TRBJ2-1; 7 nucleotides line up with TRBD2. Germline V gene lookup returns CDR1 SGHRS and CDR2 YFSETQ. After removal of 2 bases from V and 0 bases from J, the junction contained 2 bases not matched to a gene. This CDR3 has 15 amino acids. CDR3 DNA sequence: TGCGCCAGCAGCTTCGGCGGGGGCTCCTACAATGAGCAGTTCTTC. Translating gives CASSFGGGSYNEQFF.

The rearrangement uses TRBV27 and TRBJ2-7, with 13 bases that match TRBD2. Germline loops: CDR1 MNHEY, CDR2 SMNVEV (reference sequence). The ends lost 6 bases at V and 5 bases at J; junction bases unmatched: 16. This CDR3 is built from 18 residues. CDR3 residues: CASSAGTSGIPREDEQYF. The CDR3 nucleotides are TGTGCCAGCAGCGCAGGGACTAGCGGGATACCGCGGGAAGACGAGCAGTACTTC.

CDR3: CASSLNSFGTLGNQPQHF. CDR3 DNA: TGTGCCAGCAGTTTAAACAGTTTTGGGACTTTGGGCAATCAGCCCCAGCATTTT. The chain uses TRBV28 and TRBJ1-5; TRBD1 is a possible D gene (5 bases). Per the germline V gene, CDR1 is MDHEN and CDR2 is SYDVKM. V lost 2 bases, J lost 2 bases, and 19 bases lay in between. The CDR3 runs to 18 residues.